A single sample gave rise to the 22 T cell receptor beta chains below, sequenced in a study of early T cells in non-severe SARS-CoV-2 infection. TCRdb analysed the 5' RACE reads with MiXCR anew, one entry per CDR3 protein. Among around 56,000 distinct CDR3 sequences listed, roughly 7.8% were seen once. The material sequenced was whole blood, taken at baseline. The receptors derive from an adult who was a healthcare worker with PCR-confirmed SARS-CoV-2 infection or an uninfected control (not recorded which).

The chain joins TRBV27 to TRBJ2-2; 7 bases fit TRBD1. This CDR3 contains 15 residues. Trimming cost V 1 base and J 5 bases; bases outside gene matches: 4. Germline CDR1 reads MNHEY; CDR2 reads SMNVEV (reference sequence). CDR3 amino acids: CASSLYGQVTGELFF. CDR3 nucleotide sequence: TGTGCCAGCAGTTTATACGGACAGGTTACCGGGGAGCTGTTTTTT.

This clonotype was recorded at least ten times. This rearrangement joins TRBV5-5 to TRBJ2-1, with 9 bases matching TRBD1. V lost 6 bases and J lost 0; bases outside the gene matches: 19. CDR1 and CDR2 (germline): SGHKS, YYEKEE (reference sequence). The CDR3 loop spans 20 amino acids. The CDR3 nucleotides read TGTGCCAGCAACCCCACACCGGGACAGGGCCAGGACAACTCCTACAATGAGCAGTTCTTC. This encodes CASNPTPGQGQDNSYNEQFF.

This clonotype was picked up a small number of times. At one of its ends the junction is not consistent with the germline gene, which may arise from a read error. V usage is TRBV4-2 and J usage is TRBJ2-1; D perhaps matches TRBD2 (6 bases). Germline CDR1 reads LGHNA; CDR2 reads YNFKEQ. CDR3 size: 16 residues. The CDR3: CASSEDLAPSYNEQFF. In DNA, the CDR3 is TGTGCCAGCAGCGAAGACCTAGCGCCCTCTTACAATGAGCAGTTCTTC.

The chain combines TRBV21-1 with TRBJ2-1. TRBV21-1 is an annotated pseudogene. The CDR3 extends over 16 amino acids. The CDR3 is CASSKGNGPTYNEQFF. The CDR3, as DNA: TGTGCCAGCAGCAAAGGTAACGGACCGACCTACAATGAGCAGTTCTTC.

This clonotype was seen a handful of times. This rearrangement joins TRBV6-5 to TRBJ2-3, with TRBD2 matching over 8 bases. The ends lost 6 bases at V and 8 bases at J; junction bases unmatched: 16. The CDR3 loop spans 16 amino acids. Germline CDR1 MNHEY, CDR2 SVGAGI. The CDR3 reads CASRPTPGLERGTQYF. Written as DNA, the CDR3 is TGTGCCAGCAGACCTACACCGGGACTAGAGCGGGGTACGCAGTATTTT.

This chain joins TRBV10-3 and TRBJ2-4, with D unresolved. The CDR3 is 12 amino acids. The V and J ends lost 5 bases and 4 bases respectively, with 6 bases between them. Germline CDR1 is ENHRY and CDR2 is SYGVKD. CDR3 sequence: CAISMDKNIQYF. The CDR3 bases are TGTGCCATCAGTATGGATAAAAACATTCAGTACTTC.

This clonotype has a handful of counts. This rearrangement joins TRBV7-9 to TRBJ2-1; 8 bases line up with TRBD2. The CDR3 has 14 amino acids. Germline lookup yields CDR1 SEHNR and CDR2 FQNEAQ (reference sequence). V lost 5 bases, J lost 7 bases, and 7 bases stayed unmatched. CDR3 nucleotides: TGTGCCAGCAGCCAAAAGCGGGAGACGAATGAGCAGTTCTTC. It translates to CASSQKRETNEQFF.

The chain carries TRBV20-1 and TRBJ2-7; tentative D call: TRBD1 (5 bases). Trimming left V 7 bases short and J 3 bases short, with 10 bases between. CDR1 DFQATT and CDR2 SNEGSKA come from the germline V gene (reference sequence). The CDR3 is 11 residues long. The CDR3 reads CSGRGHYEQYF. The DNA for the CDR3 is TGCAGTGGACGTGGACACTACGAGCAGTACTTC.

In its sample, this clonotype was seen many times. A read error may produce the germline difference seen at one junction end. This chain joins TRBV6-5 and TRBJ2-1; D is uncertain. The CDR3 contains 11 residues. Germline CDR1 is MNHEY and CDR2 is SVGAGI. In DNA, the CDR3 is TGTGCCAGCAGGGAGTACAAGGAGCAGTTCTTC. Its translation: CASREYKEQFF.

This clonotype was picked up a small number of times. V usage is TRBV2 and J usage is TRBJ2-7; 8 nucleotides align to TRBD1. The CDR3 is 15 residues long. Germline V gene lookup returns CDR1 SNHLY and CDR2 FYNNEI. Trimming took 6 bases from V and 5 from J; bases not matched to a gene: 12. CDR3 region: CASSPRTGLANEQYF. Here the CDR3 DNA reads TGTGCCAGCAGCCCGCGGACAGGGCTAGCTAACGAGCAGTACTTC.

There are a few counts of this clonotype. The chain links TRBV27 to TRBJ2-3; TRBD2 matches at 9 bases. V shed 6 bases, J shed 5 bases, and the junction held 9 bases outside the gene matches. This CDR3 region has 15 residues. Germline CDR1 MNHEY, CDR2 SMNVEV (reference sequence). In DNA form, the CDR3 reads TGTGCCAGCAGGAACGCGGGACTAGCTAAAGATACGCAGTATTTT. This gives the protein CASRNAGLAKDTQYF.

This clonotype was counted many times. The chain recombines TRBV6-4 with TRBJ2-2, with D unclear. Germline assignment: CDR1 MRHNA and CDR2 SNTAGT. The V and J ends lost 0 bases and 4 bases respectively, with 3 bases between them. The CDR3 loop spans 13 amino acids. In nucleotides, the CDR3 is TGTGCCAGCAGTGACTCCAGCACCGGGGAGCTGTTTTTT. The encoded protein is CASSDSSTGELFF.

CDR3 bases: TGCAGTGCCGTAACAGGGTACTCAGATACGCAGTATTTT. This gives the protein CSAVTGYSDTQYF. The chain couples TRBV29-1 to TRBJ2-3, with TRBD1 as a possible D gene (6 bases). The CDR3 length is 13 residues. Germline V CDR1 and CDR2: SQVTM, ANQGSEA.

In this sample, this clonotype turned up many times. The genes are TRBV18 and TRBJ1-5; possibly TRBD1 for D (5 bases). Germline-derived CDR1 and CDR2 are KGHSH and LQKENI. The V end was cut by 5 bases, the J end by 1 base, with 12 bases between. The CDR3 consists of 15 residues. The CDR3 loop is CASSAEGLSNQPQHF. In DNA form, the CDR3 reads TGTGCCAGCTCAGCAGAGGGGCTCAGCAATCAGCCCCAGCATTTT.

This CDR3 reads CASSFRDRAGEQFF. CDR3 bases: TGTGCCAGCAGCTTCCGGGATCGGGCGGGGGAGCAGTTCTTC. The V call is TRBV7-9, the J call TRBJ2-1, with D possibly being TRBD2 (6 bases). The CDR3 totals 14 residues. V shed 3 bases and J shed 10 bases, with 16 bases lying between them. Germline V gene lookup returns CDR1 SEHNR and CDR2 FQNEAQ (reference sequence). The complete variable domain, with remaining parts taken from reference TRBV7-9 and TRBJ2-1, reads DTGVSQNPRHKITKRGQNVTFRCDPISEHNRLYWYRQTLGQGPEFLTYFQNEAQLEKSRLLSDRFSAERPKGSFSTLEIQRTEQGDSAMYLCASSFRDRAGEQFFGPGTRLTVL.

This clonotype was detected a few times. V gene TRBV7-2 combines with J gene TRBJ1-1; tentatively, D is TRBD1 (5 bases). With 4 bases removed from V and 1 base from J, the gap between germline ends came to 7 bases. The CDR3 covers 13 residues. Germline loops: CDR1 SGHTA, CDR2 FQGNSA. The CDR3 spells CASSWDANTEAFF. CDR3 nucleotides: TGTGCCAGCAGCTGGGACGCGAACACTGAAGCTTTCTTT.

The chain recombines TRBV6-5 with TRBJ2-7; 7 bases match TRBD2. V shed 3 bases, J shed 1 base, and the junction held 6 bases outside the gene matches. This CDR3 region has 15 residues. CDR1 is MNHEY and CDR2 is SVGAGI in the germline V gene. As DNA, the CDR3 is TGTGCCAGCAGTTATGGGGCGGGAGCGTCCTACGAGCAGTACTTC. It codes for CASSYGAGASYEQYF.

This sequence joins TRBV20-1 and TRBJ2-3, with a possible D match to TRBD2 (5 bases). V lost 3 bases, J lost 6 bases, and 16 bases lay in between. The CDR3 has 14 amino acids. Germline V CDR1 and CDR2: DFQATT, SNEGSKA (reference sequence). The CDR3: CSASLLARSDTQYF. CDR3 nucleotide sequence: TGCAGTGCTAGCCTCCTAGCAAGAAGCGATACGCAGTATTTT.

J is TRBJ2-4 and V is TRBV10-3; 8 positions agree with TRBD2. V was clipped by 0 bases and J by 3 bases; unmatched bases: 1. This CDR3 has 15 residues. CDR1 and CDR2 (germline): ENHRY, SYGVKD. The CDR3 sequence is CAISESTSDKNIQYF. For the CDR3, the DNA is TGTGCCATCAGTGAGTCGACTAGCGACAAAAACATTCAGTACTTC.

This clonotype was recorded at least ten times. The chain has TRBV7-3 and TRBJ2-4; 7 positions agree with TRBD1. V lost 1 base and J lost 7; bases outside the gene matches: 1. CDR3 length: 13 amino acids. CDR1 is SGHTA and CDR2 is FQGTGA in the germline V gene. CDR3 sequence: CASSLKGQNIQYF. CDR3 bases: TGTGCCAGCAGCTTAAAGGGACAGAACATTCAGTACTTC.

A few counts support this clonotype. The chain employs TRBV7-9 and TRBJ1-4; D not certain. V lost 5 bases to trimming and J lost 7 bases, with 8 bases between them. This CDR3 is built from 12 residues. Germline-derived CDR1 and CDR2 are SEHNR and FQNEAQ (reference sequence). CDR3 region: CASSPGSEKLFF. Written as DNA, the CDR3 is TGTGCCAGCAGCCCGGGGAGTGAAAAACTGTTTTTT.

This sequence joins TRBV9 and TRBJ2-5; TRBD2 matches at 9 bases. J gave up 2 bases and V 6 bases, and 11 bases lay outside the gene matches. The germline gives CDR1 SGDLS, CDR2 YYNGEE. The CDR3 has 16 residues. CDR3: CASTLGLAGTQETQYF. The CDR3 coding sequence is TGTGCCAGCACCCTCGGGCTAGCGGGAACTCAAGAGACCCAGTACTTC.